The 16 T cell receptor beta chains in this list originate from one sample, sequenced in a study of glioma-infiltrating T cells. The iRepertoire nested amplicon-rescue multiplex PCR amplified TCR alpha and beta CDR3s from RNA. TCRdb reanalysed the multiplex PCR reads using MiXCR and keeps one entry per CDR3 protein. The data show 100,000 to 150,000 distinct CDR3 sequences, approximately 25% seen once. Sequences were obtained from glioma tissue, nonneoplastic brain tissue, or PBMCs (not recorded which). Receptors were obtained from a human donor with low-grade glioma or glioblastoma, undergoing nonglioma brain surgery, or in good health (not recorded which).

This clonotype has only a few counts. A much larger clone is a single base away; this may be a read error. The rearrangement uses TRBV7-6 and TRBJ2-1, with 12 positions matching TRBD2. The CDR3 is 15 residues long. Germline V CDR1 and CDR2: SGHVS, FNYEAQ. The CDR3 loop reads CASGLGLAGSNEQFF. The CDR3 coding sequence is TGTGCCAGCGGCTTAGGACTAGCGGGAAGTAATGAGCAGTTCTTC.

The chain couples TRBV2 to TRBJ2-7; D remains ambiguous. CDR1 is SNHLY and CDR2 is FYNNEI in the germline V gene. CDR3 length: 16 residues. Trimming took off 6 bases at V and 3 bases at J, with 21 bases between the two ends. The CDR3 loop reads CASSLGSVGIRYEQYF. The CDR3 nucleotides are TGTGCCAGCAGCCTCGGTTCCGTGGGGATTCGCTACGAGCAGTACTTC.

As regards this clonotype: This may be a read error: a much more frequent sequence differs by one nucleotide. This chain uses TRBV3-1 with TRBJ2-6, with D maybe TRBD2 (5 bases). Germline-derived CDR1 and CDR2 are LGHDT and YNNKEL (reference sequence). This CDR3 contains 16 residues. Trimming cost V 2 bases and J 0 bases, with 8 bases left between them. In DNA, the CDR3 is TGTGCCAGCAGCCAAAGGGAGAACTCTGGGGCCAACGTCCTGACTTTC. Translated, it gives CASSQRENSGANVLTF.

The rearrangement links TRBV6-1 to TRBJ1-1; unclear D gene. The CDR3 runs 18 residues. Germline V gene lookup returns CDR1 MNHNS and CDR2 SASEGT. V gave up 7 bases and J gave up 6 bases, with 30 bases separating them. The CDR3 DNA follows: TGTGCCAGCACCCTACTAGCGGGAGGGCCAGGCATCGTCGCTGAAGCTTTCTTT. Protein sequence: CASTLLAGGPGIVAEAFF.

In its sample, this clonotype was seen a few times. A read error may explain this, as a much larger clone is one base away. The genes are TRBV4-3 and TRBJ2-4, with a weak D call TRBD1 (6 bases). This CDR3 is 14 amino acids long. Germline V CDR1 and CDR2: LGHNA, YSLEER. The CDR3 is CAGSQEDSQNIQYF. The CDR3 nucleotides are TGCGCCGGCAGCCAAGAGGACAGTCAAAACATTCAGTACTTC.

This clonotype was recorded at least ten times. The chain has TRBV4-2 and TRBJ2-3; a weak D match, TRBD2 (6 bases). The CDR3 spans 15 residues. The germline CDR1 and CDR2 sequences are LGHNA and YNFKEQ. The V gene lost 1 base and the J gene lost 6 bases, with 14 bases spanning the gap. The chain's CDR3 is CASSQVTSLSDTQYF. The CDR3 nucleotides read TGTGCCAGCAGCCAAGTGACTAGTTTATCCGATACGCAGTATTTT.

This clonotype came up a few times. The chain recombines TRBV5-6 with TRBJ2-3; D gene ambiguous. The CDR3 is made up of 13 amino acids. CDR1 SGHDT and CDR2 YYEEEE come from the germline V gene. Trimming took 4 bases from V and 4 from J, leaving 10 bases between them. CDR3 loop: CASSPLRADTQYF. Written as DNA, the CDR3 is TGTGCCAGCAGCCCCCTTCGAGCAGATACGCAGTATTTT.

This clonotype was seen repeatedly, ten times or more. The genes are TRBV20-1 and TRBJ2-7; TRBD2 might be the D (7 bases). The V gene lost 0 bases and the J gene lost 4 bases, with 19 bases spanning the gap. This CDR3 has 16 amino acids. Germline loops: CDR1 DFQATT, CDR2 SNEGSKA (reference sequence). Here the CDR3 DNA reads TGCAGTGCTAGAGATCTTAATTGGGGGGGGGCTTACGAGCAGTACTTC. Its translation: CSARDLNWGGAYEQYF.

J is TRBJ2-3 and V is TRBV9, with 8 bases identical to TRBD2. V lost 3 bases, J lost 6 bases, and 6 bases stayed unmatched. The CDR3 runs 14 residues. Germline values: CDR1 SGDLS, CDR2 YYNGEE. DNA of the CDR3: TGTGCCAGCAGCGCGGCTAGCGGGCCTGATACGCAGTATTTT. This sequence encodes CASSAASGPDTQYF.

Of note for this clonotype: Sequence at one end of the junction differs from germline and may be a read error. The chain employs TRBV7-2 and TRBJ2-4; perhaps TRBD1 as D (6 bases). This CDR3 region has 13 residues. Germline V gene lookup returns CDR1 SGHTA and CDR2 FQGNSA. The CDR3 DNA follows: TGTGCCAGCCGCTTACAGGGTGGGAACATTCAGTACTTC. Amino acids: CASRLQGGNIQYF.

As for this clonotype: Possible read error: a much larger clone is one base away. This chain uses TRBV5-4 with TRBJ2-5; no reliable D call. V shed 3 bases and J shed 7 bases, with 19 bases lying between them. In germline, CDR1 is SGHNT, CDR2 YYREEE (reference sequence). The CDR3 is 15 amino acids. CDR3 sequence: CASSSGRSAHGTQYF. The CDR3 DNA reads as TGTGCCAGCAGCTCAGGACGGTCGGCCCATGGGACCCAGTACTTC.

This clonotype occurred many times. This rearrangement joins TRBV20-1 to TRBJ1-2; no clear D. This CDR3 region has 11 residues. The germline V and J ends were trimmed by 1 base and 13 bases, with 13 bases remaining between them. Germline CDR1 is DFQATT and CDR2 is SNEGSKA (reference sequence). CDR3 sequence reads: CSARAAELFTF. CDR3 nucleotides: TGCAGTGCTAGAGCGGCAGAACTTTTCACCTTC.

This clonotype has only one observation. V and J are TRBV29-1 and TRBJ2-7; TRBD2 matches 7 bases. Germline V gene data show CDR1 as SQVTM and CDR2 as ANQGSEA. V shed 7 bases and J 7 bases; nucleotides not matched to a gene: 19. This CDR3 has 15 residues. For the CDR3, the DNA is TGCAGCGCTGATAGCCCTAGCGGACACGCGGGGGAGCAGTACTTC. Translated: CSADSPSGHAGEQYF.

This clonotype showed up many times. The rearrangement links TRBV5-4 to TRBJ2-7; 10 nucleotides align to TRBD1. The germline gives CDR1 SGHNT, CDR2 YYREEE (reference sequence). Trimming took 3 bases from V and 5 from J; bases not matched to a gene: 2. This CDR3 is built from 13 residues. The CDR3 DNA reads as TGTGCCAGCAGCTCGACAGGGGGCAACGAGCAGTACTTC. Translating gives CASSSTGGNEQYF.

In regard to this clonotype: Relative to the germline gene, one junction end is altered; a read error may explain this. CDR3 bases: TGTGCCAGCAGTTTGAGGGAACGAGAGACCCAGTACTTT. Protein sequence: CASSLRERETQYF. The rearrangement links TRBV12-3 or TRBV12-4 to TRBJ2-5; D might be TRBD2 (5 bases). This CDR3 is 13 amino acids long.

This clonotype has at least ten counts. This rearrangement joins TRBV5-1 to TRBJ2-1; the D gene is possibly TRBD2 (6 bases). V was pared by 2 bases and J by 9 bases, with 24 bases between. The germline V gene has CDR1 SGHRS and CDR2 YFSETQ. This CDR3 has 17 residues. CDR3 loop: CASSFSGSGGTKGEQFF. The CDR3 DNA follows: TGCGCCAGCAGCTTCTCGGGTAGCGGAGGGACCAAGGGTGAGCAGTTCTTC.